This TCR beta chain came from a study of human T cells and chemical hapten exposure. Study-wide points: Alopecia in the donors means their immune response may deviate from healthy people's.

This clonotype was found many times. The antigen remains unidentified. How the authors handled the data: Counting gave a median of about 89,000 TCRs per sample, with values ranging from roughly 20,000 to 750,000. TCRdb used MiXCR to reprocess the RACE reads, holding one entry per CDR3 protein. TCRdb, rather than the study authors, made the V and J calls. The repertoire holds just over 80,000 distinct CDR3 sequences, with around 11% as singletons. Stated time point: patch test 1, 2 weeks after DPC sensitization. Treatment specified: therapeutic diphenylcyclopropenone sensitization with weekly scalp DPC. Every donor had alopecia and was 18 to 70 years old; all were suitable for DPC. The source of this sequence is a woman in her 50s with alopecia areata. Some clones in this sample may be carry-over from other donors' samples. Sequenced here: whole blood, sampled in connection with sensitization to the hapten diphenylcyclopropenone (DPC).

CDR3 in amino acids: CASSSQGGFQPQHF. In DNA form, the CDR3 reads TGTGCCAGCAGTAGCCAGGGCGGTTTTCAGCCCCAGCATTTT. The chain employs TRBV2 and TRBJ1-5; weak D call: TRBD1 (5 bases). V lost 5 bases and J 6 bases, leaving 14 bases between the germline ends. The germline V gene encodes CDR1 SNHLY and CDR2 FYNNEI. This CDR3 spans 14 amino acids.